This T cell receptor beta chain is from a study of metastatic and nonmetastatic thyroid tumors. This clone was observed at least ten times. Prior to thyroid surgery, none of the patients had received any treatment. CDR1 and CDR2 (germline): KGHDR, SFDVKD. After removal of 7 bases from V and 6 bases from J, the junction contained 7 bases not matched to a gene. The CDR3 runs to 13 residues. TCRdb reprocessed the PCR reads via MiXCR. Among 45,000 to 50,000 clones listed, less than 25% were seen once. Sequences were obtained from blood. The chain couples TRBV24-1 to TRBJ1-1; TRBD1 matches 7 bases. This receptor was obtained from a male donor with papillary thyroid cancer or a benign thyroid nodule (not recorded which). Some clones in this sample may be carry-over from other donors' samples. The DNA for the CDR3 is TGTGCCACCAGCTTGACAGGGTCGGCTGAAGCTTTCTTT. Protein: CATSLTGSAEAFF.